Described below is a single TCR beta chain sequence and its context. The source of the sample is a study of blood T cell repertoires in COVID-19. Study in general: Acute and convalescent COVID-19 samples came from the United States, Italy and Spain. T cells, B-cell-depleted T cells, or PBMCs provided the cDNA or gDNA that served as material.

Some clones are missing from TCRdb's copy, which holds only in-frame ones; the method was immunoSEQ multiplex PCR. The data show about 270,000 clones, with approximately 89% seen just once and over 8% held by the top ten. What was sequenced was peripheral blood. The source of this sequence is a man aged 35 to 55 with active or convalescent COVID-19.

CDR3 sequence reads: CASSILDRGSTEAFF. For the CDR3, the DNA is TGTGCCAGCAGCATTCTTGACAGGGGTAGCACTGAAGCTTTCTTT. The chain couples TRBV9 to TRBJ1-1; 8 bases match TRBD1. The V and J ends lost 4 bases and 4 bases, in that order; junction bases with no gene match: 9. Germline values: CDR1 SGDLS, CDR2 YYNGEE. CDR3 length equals 15 residues.